This T cell receptor beta chain was documented in a study of PD-1 blockade in classical Hodgkin lymphoma. Study results and caveats: CD4+ TCR diversity climbed significantly by C4D1, unlike CD8+ TCR diversity. Newly diagnosed patients and complete responders had comparable diversity at baseline.

Indicated time point: cycle 4 day 1 (C4D1), after more than five weeks of nivolumab. Every patient relapsed after autologous stem cell transplantation, and brentuximab vedotin exposure varied. Patients had relapsed/refractory classical Hodgkin lymphoma with complete response, partial response or progressive disease as best response. To note about this clone: Its specificity is not known.

TCRdb keeps only in-frame clones here, not all; method: immunoSEQ multiplex PCR. The repertoire includes 34,000 or so clones, around 81% of them detected once, and roughly a sixth sits in the top ten. Germline V gene sequence: CDR1 SEHNR, CDR2 FQNEAQ (reference sequence). The ends were cut back, 5 bases at V and 9 bases at J, with 26 bases in the middle. The CDR3 loop spans 17 amino acids. This chain connects TRBV7-9 to TRBJ2-1, with D perhaps matching TRBD1 or TRBD2 (7 bases each). The source was peripheral blood mononuclear cells (PBMCs), collected before the fourth cycle of nivolumab. This sequence originates from a human donor with classical Hodgkin lymphoma. The CDR3 coding sequence is TGTGCCAGCAGCGCACCCCCGGGACAGCGCACGGGGGGTGAGCAGTTCTTC. Its protein is CASSAPPGQRTGGEQFF. The variable domain in full, with the rest retrieved from reference TRBV7-9 and TRBJ2-1, is DTGVSQNPRHKITKRGQNVTFRCDPISEHNRLYWYRQTLGQGPEFLTYFQNEAQLEKSRLLSDRFSAERPKGSFSTLEIQRTEQGDSAMYLCASSAPPGQRTGGEQFFGPGTRLTVL.